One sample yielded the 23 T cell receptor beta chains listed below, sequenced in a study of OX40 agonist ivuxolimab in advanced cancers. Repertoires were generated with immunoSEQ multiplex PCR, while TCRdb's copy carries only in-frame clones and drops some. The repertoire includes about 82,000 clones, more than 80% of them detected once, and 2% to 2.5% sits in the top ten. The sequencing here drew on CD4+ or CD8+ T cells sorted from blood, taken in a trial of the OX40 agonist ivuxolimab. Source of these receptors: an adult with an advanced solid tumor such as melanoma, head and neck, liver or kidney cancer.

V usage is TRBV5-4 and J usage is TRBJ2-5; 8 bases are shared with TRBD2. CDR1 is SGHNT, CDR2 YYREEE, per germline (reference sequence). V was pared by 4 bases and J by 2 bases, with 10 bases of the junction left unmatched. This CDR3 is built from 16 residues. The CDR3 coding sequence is TGTGCCAGCAGCCCCAATAGCGGGGCGTCACAAGAGACCCAGTACTTC. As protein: CASSPNSGASQETQYF.

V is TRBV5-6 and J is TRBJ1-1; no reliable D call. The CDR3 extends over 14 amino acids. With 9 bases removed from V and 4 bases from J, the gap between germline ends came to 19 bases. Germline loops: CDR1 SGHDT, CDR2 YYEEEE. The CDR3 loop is CATCRTDAGTEAFF. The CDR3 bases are TGTGCCACCTGTCGAACGGACGCGGGCACTGAAGCTTTCTTT.

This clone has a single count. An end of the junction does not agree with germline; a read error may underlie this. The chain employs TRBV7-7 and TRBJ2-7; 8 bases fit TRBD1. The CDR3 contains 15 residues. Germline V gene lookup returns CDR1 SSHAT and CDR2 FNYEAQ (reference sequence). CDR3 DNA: TGTGCTAGCAGCCCAGAAACAGGGGGATTCCACGAGCAGTACTTC. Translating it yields CASSPETGGFHEQYF.

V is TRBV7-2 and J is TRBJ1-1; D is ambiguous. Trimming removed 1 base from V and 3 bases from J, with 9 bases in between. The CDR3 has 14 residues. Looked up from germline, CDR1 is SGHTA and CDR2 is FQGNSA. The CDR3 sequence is CASSLDWGYTEAFF. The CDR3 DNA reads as TGTGCCAGCAGCTTAGATTGGGGATACACTGAAGCTTTCTTT.

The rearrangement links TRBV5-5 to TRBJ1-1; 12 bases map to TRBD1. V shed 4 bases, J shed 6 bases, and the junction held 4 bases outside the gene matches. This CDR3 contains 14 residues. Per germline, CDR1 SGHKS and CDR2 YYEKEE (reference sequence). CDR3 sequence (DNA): TGTGCCAGCAGCGGGACAGGGGGCCTTTCTGAAGCTTTCTTT. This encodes CASSGTGGLSEAFF. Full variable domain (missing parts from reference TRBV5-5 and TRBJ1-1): DAGVTQSPTHLIKTRGQQVTLRCSPISGHKSVSWYQQVLGQGPQFIFQYYEKEERGRGNFPDRFSARQFPNYSSELNVNALLLGDSALYLCASSGTGGLSEAFFGQGTRLTVV.

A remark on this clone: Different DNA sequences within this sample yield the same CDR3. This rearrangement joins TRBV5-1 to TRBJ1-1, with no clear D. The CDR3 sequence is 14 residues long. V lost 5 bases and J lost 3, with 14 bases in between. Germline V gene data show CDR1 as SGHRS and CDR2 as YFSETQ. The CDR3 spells CASSLREGDTEAFF. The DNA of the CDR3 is TGCGCCAGCAGTCTGAGGGAGGGTGACACTGAAGCTTTCTTT. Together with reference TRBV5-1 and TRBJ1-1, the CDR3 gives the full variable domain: KAGVTQTPRYLIKTRGQQVTLSCSPISGHRSVSWYQQTPGQGLQFLFEYFSETQRNKGNFPGRFSGRQFSNSRSEMNVSTLELGDSALYLCASSLREGDTEAFFGQGTRLTVV.

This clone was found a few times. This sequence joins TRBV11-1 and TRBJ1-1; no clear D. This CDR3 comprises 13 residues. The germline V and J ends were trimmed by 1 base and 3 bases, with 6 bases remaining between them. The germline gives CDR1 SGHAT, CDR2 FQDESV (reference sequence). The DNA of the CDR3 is TGTGCCAGCAGCTTAGATCACTACACTGAAGCTTTCTTT. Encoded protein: CASSLDHYTEAFF.

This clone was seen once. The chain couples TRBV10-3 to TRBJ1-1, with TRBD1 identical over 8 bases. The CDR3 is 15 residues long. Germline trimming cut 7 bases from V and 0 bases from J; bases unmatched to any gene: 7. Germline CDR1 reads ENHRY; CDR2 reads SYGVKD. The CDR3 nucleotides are TGTGCCATCAATGGAAAACAGGGGGTGAACACTGAAGCTTTCTTT. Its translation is CAINGKQGVNTEAFF.

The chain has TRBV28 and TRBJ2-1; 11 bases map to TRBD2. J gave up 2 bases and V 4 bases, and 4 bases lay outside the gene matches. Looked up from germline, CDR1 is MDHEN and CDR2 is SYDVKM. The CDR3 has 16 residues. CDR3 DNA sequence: TGTGCCAGCAGTTGGGCACTAGCGGGGGCCTACAATGAGCAGTTCTTC. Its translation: CASSWALAGAYNEQFF.

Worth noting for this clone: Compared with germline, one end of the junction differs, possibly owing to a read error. The DNA of the CDR3 is TGCGCCAGCAGCCTCTCGGGCGTATATGGCACGGATACGCAGTATTTT. It is translated as CASSLSGVYGTDTQYF. This chain connects TRBV4-1 to TRBJ2-3; D is uncertain. The CDR3 is 16 amino acids. Germline V lookup: CDR1 MGHRA, CDR2 YSYEKL.

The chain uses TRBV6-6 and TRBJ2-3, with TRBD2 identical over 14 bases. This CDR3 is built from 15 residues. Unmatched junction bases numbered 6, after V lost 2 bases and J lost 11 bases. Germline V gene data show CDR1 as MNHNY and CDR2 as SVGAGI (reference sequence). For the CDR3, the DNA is TGTGCCAGCAGTTACAGGACTAGCGGGGGGAGCTTGCAGTATTTT. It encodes CASSYRTSGGSLQYF.

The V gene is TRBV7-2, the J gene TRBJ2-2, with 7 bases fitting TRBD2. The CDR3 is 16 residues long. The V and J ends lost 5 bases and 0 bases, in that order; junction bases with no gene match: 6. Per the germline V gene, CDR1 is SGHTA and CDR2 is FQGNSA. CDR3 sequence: CASSPQAGTNTGELFF. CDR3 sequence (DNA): TGTGCCAGCAGCCCGCAAGCGGGAACGAACACCGGGGAGCTGTTTTTT.

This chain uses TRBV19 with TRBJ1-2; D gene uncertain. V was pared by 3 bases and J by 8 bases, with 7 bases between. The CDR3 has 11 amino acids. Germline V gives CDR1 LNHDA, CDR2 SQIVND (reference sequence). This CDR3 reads CASSMEGGYTF. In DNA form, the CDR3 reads TGTGCCAGTAGTATGGAAGGAGGCTACACCTTC.

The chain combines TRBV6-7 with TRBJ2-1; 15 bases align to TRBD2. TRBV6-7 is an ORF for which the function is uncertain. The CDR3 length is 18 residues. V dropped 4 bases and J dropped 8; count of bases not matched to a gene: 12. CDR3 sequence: CASSSFLFGLAGGDEQFF. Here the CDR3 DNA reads TGTGCCAGCAGTTCTTTCTTATTCGGACTAGCGGGGGGGGATGAGCAGTTCTTC.

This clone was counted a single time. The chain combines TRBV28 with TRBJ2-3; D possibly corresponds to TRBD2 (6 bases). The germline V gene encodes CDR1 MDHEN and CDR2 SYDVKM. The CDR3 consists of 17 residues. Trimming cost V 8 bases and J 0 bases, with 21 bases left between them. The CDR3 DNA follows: TGTGCCAGCCGTGGCCATGGGAGGCGATCTAGCACAGATACGCAGTATTTT. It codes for CASRGHGRRSSTDTQYF.

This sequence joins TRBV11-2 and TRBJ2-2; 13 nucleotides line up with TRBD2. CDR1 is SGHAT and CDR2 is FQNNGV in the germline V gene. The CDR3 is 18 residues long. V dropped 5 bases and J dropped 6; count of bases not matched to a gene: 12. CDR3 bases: TGTGCCAGCAGCCGGCGGGTCGGGACTAGCGGGGTCCCCGGGGAGCTGTTTTTT. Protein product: CASSRRVGTSGVPGELFF.

The CDR3 DNA reads TGCGCCAGCAGCTTGGCTCTAGCGGGTCCCGGGGAGCTGTTTTTT. Protein sequence: CASSLALAGPGELFF. The genes are TRBV5-1 and TRBJ2-2; 8 nucleotides align to TRBD2. J was trimmed by 6 bases and V by 0 bases; bases with no gene match: 4. This CDR3 comprises 15 residues. Germline CDR1 reads SGHRS; CDR2 reads YFSETQ.

CDR3 loop: CASSMGLAGGPGETQYF. For the CDR3, the DNA is TGTGCCAGCAGCATGGGACTAGCGGGGGGGCCAGGAGAGACCCAGTACTTC. This chain links TRBV11-2 with TRBJ2-5; 16 bases are a match to TRBD2. The CDR3 length is 17 residues. Germline-derived CDR1 and CDR2 are SGHAT and FQNNGV. Trimming removed 5 bases from V and 4 bases from J; junction bases left unmatched: 7.

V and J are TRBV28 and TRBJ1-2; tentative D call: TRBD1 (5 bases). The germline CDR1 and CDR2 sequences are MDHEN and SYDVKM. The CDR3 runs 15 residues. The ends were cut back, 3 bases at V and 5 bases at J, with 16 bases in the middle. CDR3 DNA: TGTGCCAGCAGTTTCAGACAGAGAAATCTATATGGCTACACCTTC. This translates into CASSFRQRNLYGYTF.

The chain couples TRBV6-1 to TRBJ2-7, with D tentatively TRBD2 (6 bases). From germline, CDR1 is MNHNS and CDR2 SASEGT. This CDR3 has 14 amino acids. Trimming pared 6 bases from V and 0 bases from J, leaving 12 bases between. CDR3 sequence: CASRGLLSSYEQYF. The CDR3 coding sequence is TGTGCCAGCAGGGGACTCCTCTCCTCCTACGAGCAGTACTTC.

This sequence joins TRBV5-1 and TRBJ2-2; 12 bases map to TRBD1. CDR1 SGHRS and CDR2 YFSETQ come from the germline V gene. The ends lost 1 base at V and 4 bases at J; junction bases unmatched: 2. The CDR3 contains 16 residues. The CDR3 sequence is CASSLTGQGATGELFF. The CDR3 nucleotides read TGCGCCAGCAGCTTGACGGGACAGGGGGCCACCGGGGAGCTGTTTTTT. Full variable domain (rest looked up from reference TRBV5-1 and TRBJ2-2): KAGVTQTPRYLIKTRGQQVTLSCSPISGHRSVSWYQQTPGQGLQFLFEYFSETQRNKGNFPGRFSGRQFSNSRSEMNVSTLELGDSALYLCASSLTGQGATGELFFGEGSRLTVL.

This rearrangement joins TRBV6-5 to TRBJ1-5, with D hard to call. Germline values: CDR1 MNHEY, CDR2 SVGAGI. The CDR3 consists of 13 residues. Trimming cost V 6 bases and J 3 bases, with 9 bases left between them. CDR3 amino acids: CASSVRINQPQHF. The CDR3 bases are TGTGCCAGCAGCGTCCGTATCAATCAGCCCCAGCATTTT.

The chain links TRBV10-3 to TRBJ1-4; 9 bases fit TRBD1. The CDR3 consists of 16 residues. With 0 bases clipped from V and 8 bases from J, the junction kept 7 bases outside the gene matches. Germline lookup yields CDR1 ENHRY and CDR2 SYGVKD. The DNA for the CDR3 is TGTGCCATCAGTGAGTCGGGCGGGACAGGGCACGAAAAACTGTTTTTT. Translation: CAISESGGTGHEKLFF.